A single sample is the source of the 6 T cell receptor beta chains below, sequenced in a study of shared clonotypes between healthy human individuals (TCRdb year 2020). Receptors were amplified or captured by the immunoSEQ multiplex PCR assay. TCRdb took this table from immuneACCESS and kept in-frame rearrangements with V and J called. Such tables lack part of the clones; where checked against another copy, unresolved V genes explain under half of the gap, and the rest is unexplained. The sample records 900,000 to 1,200,000 clones, roughly 74% of which are singletons. The biggest ten clones account for under 0.8% of the sample. The material sequenced was memory CD4+ T cells from PBMCs. Explained via the paper, the cell subset or site label denotes: CD45RA-negative fraction. The source is a man aged 18 to 35 in good health. Some clones in this sample may be carry-over from other donors' samples.

This chain connects TRBV9 to TRBJ2-2; the D gene is possibly TRBD2 (6 bases). With 4 bases removed from V and 3 bases from J, the gap between germline ends came to 16 bases. The length of the CDR3 is 16 residues. CDR1 and CDR2 from the germline V gene are SGDLS and YYNGEE. CDR3 DNA sequence: TGTGCCAGCAGCCCCACCGGGAGTGGATACACCGGGGAGCTGTTTTTT. Residues: CASSPTGSGYTGELFF.

This clone turned up a few times. The chain links TRBV2 to TRBJ2-2; TRBD2 matches 9 bases. The CDR3 contains 15 residues. The germline CDR1 and CDR2 sequences are SNHLY and FYNNEI. V was pared by 5 bases and J by 2 bases, with 3 bases of the junction left unmatched. CDR3 amino acids: CASSPSGDNTGELFF. The CDR3 nucleotides are TGTGCCAGCAGTCCTAGCGGGGACAACACCGGGGAGCTGTTTTTT.

In this sample, this clone turned up once. This chain uses TRBV5-4 with TRBJ2-2, with TRBD1 matching over 7 bases. Germline-derived CDR1 and CDR2 are SGHNT and YYREEE (reference sequence). V lost 4 bases to trimming and J lost 0 bases; unmatched junction nucleotides: 6. The CDR3 contains 16 residues. The CDR3 spells CASSLAGTANTGELFF. CDR3 coding DNA: TGTGCCAGCAGCCTGGCAGGGACAGCGAACACCGGGGAGCTGTTTTTT.

The gene calls are TRBV5-1 and TRBJ2-1; TRBD1 might be the D (5 bases). CDR3 length: 15 amino acids. The germline gives CDR1 SGHRS, CDR2 YFSETQ. Trimming took off 1 base at V and 4 bases at J, with 12 bases between the two ends. The CDR3 nucleotides are TGCGCCAGCAGCTTGTATGGACAAGAATACAATGAGCAGTTCTTC. It encodes CASSLYGQEYNEQFF.

This clone was detected only once. CDR3 in amino acids: CASSLGVAEPQHF. For the CDR3, the DNA is TGTGCCAGCAGCTTGGGCGTGGCGGAGCCCCAGCATTTT. The rearrangement uses TRBV5-5 and TRBJ1-5; no reliable D call. The germline CDR1 and CDR2 sequences are SGHKS and YYEKEE (reference sequence). Trimming cost V 0 bases and J 8 bases, with 9 bases left between them. The CDR3 is made up of 13 amino acids. Using reference TRBV5-5 and TRBJ1-5 for the parts outside the CDR3, the full variable domain is DAGVTQSPTHLIKTRGQQVTLRCSPISGHKSVSWYQQVLGQGPQFIFQYYEKEERGRGNFPDRFSARQFPNYSSELNVNALLLGDSALYLCASSLGVAEPQHFGDGTRLSIL.

This chain connects TRBV5-8 to TRBJ2-7; possible D gene TRBD1, 6 bases. Germline V gene data show CDR1 as SGHTS and CDR2 as YDEGEE. V gave up 5 bases and J gave up 2 bases, with 14 bases separating them. The length of the CDR3 is 14 residues. CDR3 DNA: TGTGCCAGCAGTCGGGCAGGGACAACCTACGAGCAGTACTTC. It is translated as CASSRAGTTYEQYF.